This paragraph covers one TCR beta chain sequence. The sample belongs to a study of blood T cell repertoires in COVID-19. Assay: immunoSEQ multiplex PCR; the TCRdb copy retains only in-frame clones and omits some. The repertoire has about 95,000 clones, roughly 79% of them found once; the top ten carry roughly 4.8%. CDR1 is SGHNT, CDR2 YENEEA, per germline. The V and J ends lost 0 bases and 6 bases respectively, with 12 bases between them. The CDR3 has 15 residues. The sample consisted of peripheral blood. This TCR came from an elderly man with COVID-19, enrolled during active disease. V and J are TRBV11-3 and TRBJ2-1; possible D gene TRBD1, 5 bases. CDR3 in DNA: TGTGCCAGCAGCTTAGATCAGGGCAGATTCAATGAGCAGTTCTTC. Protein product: CASSLDQGRFNEQFF.